Presented here are 32 T cell receptor beta chains from one specimen sequenced in a study of spatial heterogeneity in lung cancer. Time point defined: sample taken at primary tumor resection. Unsorted whole RNA of tumor, nontumor lung or frozen PBMC was sequenced. TCRdb reprocessed the 5' RACE reads via MiXCR and lists one record per CDR3 protein. The sample lists tens of thousands of distinct CDR3 sequences; approximately 18% were seen once. The material sequenced was PBMCs, taken at surgery. The receptors shown here come from a male donor with early-stage non-small cell lung cancer.

J is TRBJ2-3 and V is TRBV20-1; tentative D call: TRBD2 (5 bases). Trimming removed 6 bases at V and 5 bases at J, with 18 bases between. CDR1 is DFQATT, CDR2 SNEGSKA, per germline (reference sequence). The CDR3 totals 14 residues. DNA for the CDR3: TGCAGTGCGGGAGAGGTAGGGATGGTAGATACGCAGTATTTT. Residues: CSAGEVGMVDTQYF.

The chain combines TRBV29-1 with TRBJ1-4; no clear D gene. The V gene lost 0 bases and the J gene lost 7 bases, with 9 bases spanning the gap. Per germline, CDR1 SQVTM and CDR2 ANQGSEA. There are 13 residues in the CDR3. The CDR3 spells CSVEDWASEKLFF. The CDR3 bases are TGCAGCGTTGAAGATTGGGCGAGTGAAAAACTGTTTTTT.

This chain joins TRBV5-1 and TRBJ2-2, with D possibly TRBD1 on 6 matching bases. CDR3 length equals 15 residues. Germline CDR1 reads SGHRS; CDR2 reads YFSETQ. V lost 4 bases and J 6 bases, leaving 16 bases between the germline ends. CDR3 in DNA: TGCGCCAGCAGCCAGAACATACAGGGCTCCGGGGAGCTGTTTTTT. This sequence encodes CASSQNIQGSGELFF.

The rearrangement links TRBV9 to TRBJ1-1, with 7 bases matching TRBD1. The CDR3 loop spans 13 amino acids. Germline V gene data show CDR1 as SGDLS and CDR2 as YYNGEE. After removal of 3 bases from V and 8 bases from J, the junction contained 7 bases not matched to a gene. The CDR3 reads CASSATGVAEAFF. The CDR3 bases are TGTGCCAGCAGCGCAACAGGGGTGGCCGAAGCTTTCTTT.

This clonotype appeared a few times. The gene calls are TRBV7-2 and TRBJ1-5; D call uncertain. CDR3 length: 14 residues. V lost 4 bases and J lost 7, with 14 bases in between. CDR1 is SGHTA, CDR2 FQGNSA, per germline. The CDR3 nucleotides are TGTGCCAGCAGCTCTCGCCCAGGCTTGCAGCCCCAGCATTTT. Translated: CASSSRPGLQPQHF.

This clonotype was seen at least ten times. The rearrangement links TRBV20-1 to TRBJ1-2, with a possible D match to TRBD1 (5 bases). Germline lookup yields CDR1 DFQATT and CDR2 SNEGSKA (reference sequence). This CDR3 spans 14 amino acids. Trimming took 6 bases from V and 7 from J, leaving 21 bases between them. CDR3 DNA sequence: TGCAGTGCCACCCCAGCTCAGGGATCGTTTGGCTACACCTTC. As protein: CSATPAQGSFGYTF.

In its sample, this clonotype was seen a few times. The chain is built from TRBV4-3 and TRBJ2-3; D gene unclear. CDR3 length: 15 residues. V lost 0 bases to trimming and J lost 2 bases, with 9 bases between them. Germline CDR1 is LGHNA and CDR2 is YSLEER. CDR3 sequence: CASSQEASVTDTQYF. CDR3 DNA: TGCGCCAGCAGCCAAGAGGCATCCGTCACAGATACGCAGTATTTT.

This clonotype was found many times. The chain employs TRBV27 and TRBJ1-2; D is uncertain. The CDR3 contains 17 residues. V shed 5 bases and J shed 5 bases, with 24 bases lying between them. Germline values: CDR1 MNHEY, CDR2 SMNVEV (reference sequence). In DNA, the CDR3 is TGTGCCAGCAGTCCACAGTCGGAAGGGATTCATCGGTATGGCTACACCTTC. It encodes CASSPQSEGIHRYGYTF.

The genes are TRBV2 and TRBJ2-4, with TRBD2 matching over 7 bases. CDR1 is SNHLY and CDR2 is FYNNEI in the germline V gene. The CDR3 totals 16 residues. The ends lost 4 bases at V and 6 bases at J; junction bases unmatched: 12. DNA for the CDR3: TGTGCCAGCAGTGTTACCCCCTCGGGGGGAAGAAACATTCAGTACTTC. It specifies CASSVTPSGGRNIQYF.

The chain carries TRBV18 and TRBJ2-5, with TRBD1 matching over 7 bases. This CDR3 region has 14 residues. V trimming: 3 bases; J trimming: 5 bases; junction bases outside the gene matches: 6. CDR1 and CDR2 from the germline V gene are KGHSH and LQKENI. The CDR3 loop is CASSPGDRGETQYF. CDR3 nucleotide sequence: TGTGCCAGCTCACCTGGGGACAGAGGTGAGACCCAGTACTTC.

This clonotype was seen more than once but under ten times. The chain is built from TRBV29-1 and TRBJ2-3; TRBD1 matches 8 bases. Trimming cost V 7 bases and J 0 bases; bases outside gene matches: 6. Germline V CDR1 and CDR2: SQVTM, ANQGSEA. This CDR3 contains 14 residues. CDR3 sequence (DNA): TGCAGCGAAAGGACAGGGACCAGCACAGATACGCAGTATTTT. It is translated as CSERTGTSTDTQYF.

This clonotype has more than one count but fewer than ten. The J gene is TRBJ1-3, the V gene TRBV7-2; D may be TRBD1 (6 bases). The germline V and J ends were trimmed by 5 bases and 4 bases, with 15 bases remaining between them. In germline, CDR1 is SGHTA, CDR2 FQGNSA. The CDR3 length is 15 residues. The CDR3 DNA is TGTGCCAGCAGCCCAAACAGGGTGTGGGGAAACACCATATATTTT. This sequence encodes CASSPNRVWGNTIYF.

This clonotype was counted between two and nine times. This chain connects TRBV7-6 to TRBJ2-7; D might be TRBD1 (6 bases). Trimming pared 1 base from V and 2 bases from J, leaving 12 bases between. The germline V gene has CDR1 SGHVS and CDR2 FNYEAQ. CDR3 size: 15 residues. The CDR3 reads CASSLGGQGPYEQYF. Written as DNA, the CDR3 is TGTGCCAGCAGCTTAGGTGGGCAGGGGCCCTACGAGCAGTACTTC.

This clonotype was observed a few times. The chain combines TRBV11-2 with TRBJ2-7, with a weak D call TRBD2 (6 bases). CDR1 is SGHAT and CDR2 is FQNNGV in the germline V gene. The CDR3 contains 13 residues. Trimming cost V 5 bases and J 6 bases, with 14 bases left between them. The DNA for the CDR3 is TGTGCCAGCAGCCCGCGGGACCTCTCCGAGCAGTACTTC. The encoded protein is CASSPRDLSEQYF.

This clonotype has a handful of counts. The chain employs TRBV3-1 and TRBJ1-1; D may be TRBD1 (6 bases). CDR3 length: 13 residues. Germline V gene lookup returns CDR1 LGHDT and CDR2 YNNKEL (reference sequence). Between the trimmed V and J ends, which lost 4 bases and 8 bases, there was a span of 14 bases. For the CDR3, the DNA is TGTGCCAGCAGCCCCTCTGTAGGACAGGAAGCTTTCTTT. Translating it yields CASSPSVGQEAFF.

The V gene is TRBV2, the J gene TRBJ2-1; TRBD1 or TRBD2 may be the D gene (5 bases each). The CDR3 loop spans 14 amino acids. Trimming pared 6 bases from V and 3 bases from J, leaving 12 bases between. CDR1 and CDR2 from the germline V gene are SNHLY and FYNNEI. The chain's CDR3 is CASSIQAGYNEQFF. Written as DNA, the CDR3 is TGTGCCAGCAGCATACAGGCGGGCTACAATGAGCAGTTCTTC.

This clonotype is termed medium-sized (0.01 to 0.1%). The chain carries TRBV10-3 and TRBJ2-7; maybe TRBD2 (5 bases). CDR3 length equals 12 residues. The V gene lost 8 bases and the J gene lost 7 bases, with 15 bases spanning the gap. Germline CDR1 is ENHRY and CDR2 is SYGVKD. CDR3 amino acids: CAIGSSSWEQYF. The CDR3 DNA sequence: TGTGCCATCGGGAGTTCCTCTTGGGAGCAGTACTTC.

V gene TRBV5-1 combines with J gene TRBJ1-1; D unclear. This CDR3 comprises 14 residues. Per germline, CDR1 SGHRS and CDR2 YFSETQ. Trimming stripped 3 bases from V and 4 bases from J, with 13 bases between. The CDR3 protein is CASSYFTGSTEAFF. The CDR3 DNA sequence: TGCGCCAGCAGCTACTTTACGGGCAGCACTGAAGCTTTCTTT.

In DNA form, the CDR3 reads TGTGCCAGCAGCCTCCCGGGGGCGTACAATGAGCAGTTCTTC. This encodes CASSLPGAYNEQFF. The chain recombines TRBV7-2 with TRBJ2-1, with D perhaps being TRBD1 or TRBD2 (6 bases each). Per germline, CDR1 SGHTA and CDR2 FQGNSA. The CDR3 is 14 amino acids. V shed 5 bases and J shed 4 bases, with 12 bases lying between them.

This clonotype was recorded a few times. J is TRBJ2-7 and V is TRBV29-1; TRBD2 might be the D (6 bases). Germline V gene sequence: CDR1 SQVTM, CDR2 ANQGSEA. V shed 6 bases and J shed 2 bases, with 14 bases lying between them. The CDR3 extends over 13 amino acids. CDR3 in DNA: TGCAGCGTGTGGGAGGACGGAACCTACGAGCAGTACTTC. It specifies CSVWEDGTYEQYF.

The chain joins TRBV6-5 to TRBJ2-7; the match to TRBD1 covers 9 bases. Germline-derived CDR1 and CDR2 are MNHEY and SVGAGI. V lost 5 bases, J lost 6 bases, and 11 bases stayed unmatched. This CDR3 spans 15 amino acids. CDR3 residues: CASSAPGTGTPEQYF. The CDR3, as DNA: TGTGCCAGCAGTGCACCCGGGACAGGGACCCCCGAGCAGTACTTC.

This clonotype was seen ten or more times. The rearrangement links TRBV18 to TRBJ2-2, with D uncertain. Trimming shortened V by 2 bases and J by 0 bases, and 7 bases separated the two germline ends. CDR3 length: 15 amino acids. CDR1 KGHSH and CDR2 LQKENI come from the germline V gene. In DNA form, the CDR3 reads TGTGCCAGCTCACCAGGGCCATCGAACACCGGGGAGCTGTTTTTT. Residues: CASSPGPSNTGELFF.

V usage is TRBV28 and J usage is TRBJ2-1; D is perhaps TRBD1 (6 bases). The CDR3 contains 13 residues. In germline, CDR1 is MDHEN, CDR2 SYDVKM. The ends were cut back, 6 bases at V and 9 bases at J, with 15 bases in the middle. The CDR3 region has the DNA TGTGCCAGCAGGGACACAGGGATCAGTGAGCAGTTCTTC. This sequence encodes CASRDTGISEQFF. The whole variable domain, filled in from reference TRBV28 and TRBJ2-1, reads DVKVTQSSRYLVKRTGEKVFLECVQDMDHENMFWYRQDPGLGLRLIYFSYDVKMKEKGDIPEGYSVSREKKERFSLILESASTNQTSMYLCASRDTGISEQFFGPGTRLTVL.

V gene TRBV12-3 or TRBV12-4 combines with J gene TRBJ2-7; possible D gene TRBD1, 6 bases. Trimming shortened V by 3 bases and J by 3 bases, and 12 bases separated the two germline ends. This CDR3 has 14 amino acids. The CDR3 DNA follows: TGTGCCAGCAGTTTTAGAGGCAGGGGCTACGAGCAGTACTTC. It is translated as CASSFRGRGYEQYF.

The genes are TRBV30 and TRBJ1-1, with D possibly matching TRBD1 (5 bases). The germline CDR1 and CDR2 sequences are GTSNPN and SVGIG (reference sequence). The CDR3 loop spans 14 amino acids. With 2 bases removed from V and 5 bases from J, the gap between germline ends came to 15 bases. CDR3 nucleotide sequence: TGTGCCTGGAGTCTGGGACCTGGACGGACTGAAGCTTTCTTT. It codes for CAWSLGPGRTEAFF.

This chain uses TRBV7-3 with TRBJ2-5, with TRBD2 matching over 16 bases. Germline lookup yields CDR1 SGHTA and CDR2 FQGTGA. V was pared by 5 bases and J by 2 bases, with 2 bases of the junction left unmatched. The CDR3 contains 16 residues. CDR3 region: CASSPGLAGGQETQYF. CDR3 in DNA: TGTGCCAGCAGCCCGGGACTAGCGGGAGGGCAAGAGACCCAGTACTTC.

This clonotype turned up a few times. The chain carries TRBV27 and TRBJ2-4; TRBD1 or TRBD2 may be the D gene (5 bases each). This CDR3 is 15 amino acids long. V was trimmed by 6 bases and J by 0 bases, leaving 12 bases between them. Germline V gene data show CDR1 as MNHEY and CDR2 as SMNVEV (reference sequence). CDR3 residues: CASRRDQLAKNIQYF. In nucleotides, the CDR3 is TGTGCCAGCAGACGGGACCAACTAGCCAAAAACATTCAGTACTTC.

V is TRBV20-1 and J is TRBJ1-2, with 7 nucleotides matching TRBD1. Germline V gene lookup returns CDR1 DFQATT and CDR2 SNEGSKA (reference sequence). V shed 2 bases and J 8 bases; nucleotides not matched to a gene: 14. This CDR3 has 15 residues. Written as DNA, the CDR3 is TGCAGTGCTAGATCGGGTAATGGACAGGATTGGGGCTACACCTTC. This encodes CSARSGNGQDWGYTF.

There are many counts of this clonotype. The chain is built from TRBV24-1 and TRBJ2-1, with D unclear. V lost 1 base and J 0 bases, leaving 9 bases between the germline ends. CDR3 length: 16 residues. The germline V gene has CDR1 KGHDR and CDR2 SFDVKD. As DNA, the CDR3 is TGTGCCACCAGTGATTTTTCCCCTGGCTCCTACAATGAGCAGTTCTTC. It translates to CATSDFSPGSYNEQFF.

This chain joins TRBV12-3 or TRBV12-4 and TRBJ2-5; D perhaps matches TRBD1 (6 bases). Trimming removed 7 bases at V and 11 bases at J, with 20 bases between. The CDR3 has 13 residues. The CDR3 sequence: CASNARGSVRQYF. The CDR3 region has the DNA TGTGCCAGCAACGCGAGGGGGTCCGTAAGGCAGTACTTC.

This clonotype was observed a handful of times. This chain uses TRBV11-2 with TRBJ2-3, with 12 bases aligning to TRBD2. The CDR3 extends over 18 amino acids. V lost 3 bases, J lost 2 bases, and 9 bases stayed unmatched. Per the germline V gene, CDR1 is SGHAT and CDR2 is FQNNGV. CDR3 coding DNA: TGTGCCAGCAGCTTGCTAGCGGGGGGGCAAACACTCACAGATACGCAGTATTTT. This translates into CASSLLAGGQTLTDTQYF.

The chain joins TRBV3-1 to TRBJ2-7; 8 bases match TRBD2. The germline V gene encodes CDR1 LGHDT and CDR2 YNNKEL (reference sequence). The CDR3 covers 15 residues. With 1 base clipped from V and 7 bases from J, the junction kept 9 bases outside the gene matches. As DNA, the CDR3 is TGTGCCAGCAGCCAAGGTAACGGGAGGGCCTTGGAGCAGTACTTC. As protein: CASSQGNGRALEQYF.